This TCR beta chain was identified during a study of T cell clonotyping in hematopoietic cell transplantation. Germline CDR1 is SEHNR and CDR2 is FQNEAQ (reference sequence). This CDR3 has 14 residues. Losses at the gene ends were 4 bases for V and 5 bases for J; bases not matched to a gene: 4. This clone was detected only a few times. Assay: immunoSEQ multiplex PCR; the TCRdb copy retains only in-frame clones and omits some. The table records over 10,000 clones, approximately 92% of them present only once. The source is a female patient aged 50-59 years who had an allogeneic stem cell transplant from an unrelated donor, so the T cells may come from the graft donor. Some clones in this sample may be carry-over from other donors' samples. This material consisted of PBMCs, taken 100 days after allogeneic stem cell transplant. V usage is TRBV7-9 and J usage is TRBJ1-3, with TRBD1 identical over 8 bases. For the CDR3, the DNA is TGTGCCAGCAGCTACGGGACAGGCCGAAACACCATATATTTT. The encoded protein is CASSYGTGRNTIYF. Full variable domain (missing parts from reference TRBV7-9 and TRBJ1-3): DTGVSQNPRHKITKRGQNVTFRCDPISEHNRLYWYRQTLGQGPEFLTYFQNEAQLEKSRLLSDRFSAERPKGSFSTLEIQRTEQGDSAMYLCASSYGTGRNTIYFGEGSWLTVV.